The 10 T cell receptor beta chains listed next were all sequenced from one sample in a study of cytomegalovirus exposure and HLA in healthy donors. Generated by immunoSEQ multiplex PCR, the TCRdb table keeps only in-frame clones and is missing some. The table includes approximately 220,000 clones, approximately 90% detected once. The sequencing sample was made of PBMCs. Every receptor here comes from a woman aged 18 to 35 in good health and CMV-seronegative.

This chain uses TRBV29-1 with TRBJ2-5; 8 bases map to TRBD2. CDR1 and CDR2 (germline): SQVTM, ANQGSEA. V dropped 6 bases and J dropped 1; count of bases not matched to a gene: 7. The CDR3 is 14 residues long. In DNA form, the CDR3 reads TGCAGCGTCGCAAGCGGGAGCCTCCAAGAGACCCAGTACTTC. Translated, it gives CSVASGSLQETQYF.

The CDR3 loop reads CASSRTGYEQYF. The CDR3 nucleotides read TGTGCCAGCAGCCGGACAGGGTACGAGCAGTACTTC. The chain combines TRBV7-8 with TRBJ2-7, with 8 bases aligning to TRBD1. V lost 5 bases to trimming and J lost 4 bases; unmatched junction nucleotides: 1. Germline V gene lookup returns CDR1 SGHVS and CDR2 FQNEAQ. CDR3 length equals 12 residues.

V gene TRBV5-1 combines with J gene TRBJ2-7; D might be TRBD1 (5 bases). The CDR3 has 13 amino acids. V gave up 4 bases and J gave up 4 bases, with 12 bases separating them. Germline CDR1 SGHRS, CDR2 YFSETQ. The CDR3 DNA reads TGCGCCAGCAGCGTGCCCGACAGATACGAGCAGTACTTC. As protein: CASSVPDRYEQYF.

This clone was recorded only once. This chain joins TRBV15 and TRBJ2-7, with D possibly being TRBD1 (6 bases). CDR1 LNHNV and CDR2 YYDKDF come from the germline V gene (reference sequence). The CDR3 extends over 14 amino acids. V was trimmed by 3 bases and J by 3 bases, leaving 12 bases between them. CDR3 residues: CATSRAGGRYEQYF. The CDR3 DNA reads TGTGCCACCAGCAGGGCTGGGGGCCGCTACGAGCAGTACTTC.

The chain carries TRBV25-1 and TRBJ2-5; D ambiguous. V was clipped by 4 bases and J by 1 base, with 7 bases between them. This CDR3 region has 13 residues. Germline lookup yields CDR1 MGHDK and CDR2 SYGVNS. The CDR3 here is CASSARVQETQYF. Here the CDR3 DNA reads TGTGCCAGCAGTGCCCGCGTCCAAGAGACCCAGTACTTC.

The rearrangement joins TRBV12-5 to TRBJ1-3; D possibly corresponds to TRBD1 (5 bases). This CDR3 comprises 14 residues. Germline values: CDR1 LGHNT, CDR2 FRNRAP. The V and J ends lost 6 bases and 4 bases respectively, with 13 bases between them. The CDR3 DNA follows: TGTGCTAGTGGGCCCAGGGTTTCCGGAAACACCATATATTTT. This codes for CASGPRVSGNTIYF.

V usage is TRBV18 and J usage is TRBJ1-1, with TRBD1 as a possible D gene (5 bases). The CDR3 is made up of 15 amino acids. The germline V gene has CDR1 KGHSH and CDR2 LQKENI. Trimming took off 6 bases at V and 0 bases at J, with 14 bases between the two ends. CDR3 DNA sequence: TGTGCCAGCTCTCCCCAGGGTGGTGTGAACACTGAAGCTTTCTTT. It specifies CASSPQGGVNTEAFF.

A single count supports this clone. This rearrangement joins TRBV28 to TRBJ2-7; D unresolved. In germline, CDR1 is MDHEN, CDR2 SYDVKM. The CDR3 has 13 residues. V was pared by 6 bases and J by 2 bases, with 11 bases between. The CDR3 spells CASSLLTPYEQYF. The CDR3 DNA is TGTGCCAGCAGCCTTCTAACCCCCTACGAGCAGTACTTC.

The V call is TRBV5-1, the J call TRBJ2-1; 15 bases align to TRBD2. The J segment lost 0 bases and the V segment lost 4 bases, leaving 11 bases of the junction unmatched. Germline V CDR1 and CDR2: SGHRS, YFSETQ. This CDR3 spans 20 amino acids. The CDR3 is CASSQPRTSGRASSYNEQFF. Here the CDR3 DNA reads TGCGCCAGCAGCCAGCCCAGGACTAGCGGGAGGGCGAGCTCCTACAATGAGCAGTTCTTC.

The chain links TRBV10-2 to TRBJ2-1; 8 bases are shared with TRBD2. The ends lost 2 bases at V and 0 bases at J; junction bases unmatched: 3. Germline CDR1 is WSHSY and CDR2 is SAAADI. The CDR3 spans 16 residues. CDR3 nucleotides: TGCGCCAGCAGTGAGGCGGGGGGTTTCTCCTACAATGAGCAGTTCTTC. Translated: CASSEAGGFSYNEQFF.